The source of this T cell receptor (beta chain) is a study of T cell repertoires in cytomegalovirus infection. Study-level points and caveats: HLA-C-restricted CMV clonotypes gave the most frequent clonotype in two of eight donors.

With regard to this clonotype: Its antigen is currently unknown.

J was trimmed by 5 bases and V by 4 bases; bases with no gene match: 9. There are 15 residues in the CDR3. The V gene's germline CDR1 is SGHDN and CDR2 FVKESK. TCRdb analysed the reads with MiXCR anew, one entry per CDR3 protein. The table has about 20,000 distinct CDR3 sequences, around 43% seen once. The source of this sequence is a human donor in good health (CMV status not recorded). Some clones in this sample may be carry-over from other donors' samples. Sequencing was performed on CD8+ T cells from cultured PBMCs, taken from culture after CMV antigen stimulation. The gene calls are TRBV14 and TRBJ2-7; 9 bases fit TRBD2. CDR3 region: CASSRGTSIGNEQYF. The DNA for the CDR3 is TGTGCCAGCAGCCGAGGGACTAGCATAGGTAACGAGCAGTACTTC.